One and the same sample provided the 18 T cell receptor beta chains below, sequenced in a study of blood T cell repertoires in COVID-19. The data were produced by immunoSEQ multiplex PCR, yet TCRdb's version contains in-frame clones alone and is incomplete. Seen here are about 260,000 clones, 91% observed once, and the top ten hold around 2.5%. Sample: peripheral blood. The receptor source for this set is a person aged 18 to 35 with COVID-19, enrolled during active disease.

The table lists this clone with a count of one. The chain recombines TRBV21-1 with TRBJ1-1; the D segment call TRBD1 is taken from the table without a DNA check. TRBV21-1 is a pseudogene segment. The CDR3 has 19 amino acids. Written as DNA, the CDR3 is TGTGCCAGCAGCAAATATCCGGAACCGGACAGGGGATTGGGAACTGAAGCTTTCTTT. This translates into CASSKYPEPDRGLGTEAFF.

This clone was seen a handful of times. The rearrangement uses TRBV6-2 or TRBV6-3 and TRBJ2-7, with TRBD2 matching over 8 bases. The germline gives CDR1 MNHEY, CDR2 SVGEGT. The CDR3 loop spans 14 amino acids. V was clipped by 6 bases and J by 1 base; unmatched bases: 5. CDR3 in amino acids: CASSPGTSSYEQYF. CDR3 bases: TGTGCCAGCAGCCCCGGGACTAGTTCCTACGAGCAGTACTTC.

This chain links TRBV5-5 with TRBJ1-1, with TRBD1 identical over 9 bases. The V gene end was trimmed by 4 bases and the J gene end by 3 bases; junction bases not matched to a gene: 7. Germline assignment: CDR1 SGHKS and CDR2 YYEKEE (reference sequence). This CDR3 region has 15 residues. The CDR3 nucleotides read TGTGCCAGCAGCCAGACAGGGGGAGGTTACACTGAAGCTTTCTTT. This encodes CASSQTGGGYTEAFF. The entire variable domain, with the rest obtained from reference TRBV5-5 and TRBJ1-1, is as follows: DAGVTQSPTHLIKTRGQQVTLRCSPISGHKSVSWYQQVLGQGPQFIFQYYEKEERGRGNFPDRFSARQFPNYSSELNVNALLLGDSALYLCASSQTGGGYTEAFFGQGTRLTVV.

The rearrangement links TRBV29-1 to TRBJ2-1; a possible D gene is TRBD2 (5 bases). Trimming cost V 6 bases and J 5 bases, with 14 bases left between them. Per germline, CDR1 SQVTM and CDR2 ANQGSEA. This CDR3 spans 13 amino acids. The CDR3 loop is CSVAWESHNEQFF. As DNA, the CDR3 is TGCAGCGTGGCGTGGGAGTCCCACAATGAGCAGTTCTTC.

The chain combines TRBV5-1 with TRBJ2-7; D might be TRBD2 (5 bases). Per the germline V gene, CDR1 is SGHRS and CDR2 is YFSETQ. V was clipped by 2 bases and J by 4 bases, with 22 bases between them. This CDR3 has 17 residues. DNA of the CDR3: TGCGCCAGCAGCTTCCCAGCGGACCATCCATCTACGTACGAGCAGTACTTC. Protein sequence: CASSFPADHPSTYEQYF.

The CDR3 spells CASSAGLAGQNIQYF. DNA of the CDR3: TGTGCCAGCAGCGCAGGACTAGCGGGACAAAACATTCAGTACTTC. The V and J genes are TRBV7-2 and TRBJ2-4, with 12 nucleotides matching TRBD2. This CDR3 has 15 residues. Germline V CDR1 and CDR2: SGHTA, FQGNSA. V trimming: 5 bases; J trimming: 5 bases; junction bases outside the gene matches: 4.

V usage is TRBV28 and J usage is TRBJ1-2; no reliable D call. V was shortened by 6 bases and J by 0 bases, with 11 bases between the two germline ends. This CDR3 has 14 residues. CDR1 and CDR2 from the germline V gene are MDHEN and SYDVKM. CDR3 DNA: TGTGCCAGCAGAGACCCCGGGGCTAACTATGGCTACACCTTC. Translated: CASRDPGANYGYTF.

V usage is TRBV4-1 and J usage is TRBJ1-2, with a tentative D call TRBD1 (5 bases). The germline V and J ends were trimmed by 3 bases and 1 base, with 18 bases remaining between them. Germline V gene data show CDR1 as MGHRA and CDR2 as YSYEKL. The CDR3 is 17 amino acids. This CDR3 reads CASSHNQPGGFNYGYTF. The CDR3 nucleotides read TGCGCCAGCAGCCATAATCAACCGGGGGGATTTAACTATGGCTACACCTTC.

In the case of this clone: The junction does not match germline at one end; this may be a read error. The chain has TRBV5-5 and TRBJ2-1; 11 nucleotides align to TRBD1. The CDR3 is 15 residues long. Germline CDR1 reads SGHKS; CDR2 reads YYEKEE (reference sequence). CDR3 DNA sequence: TGTGCCAGCAGCACCCGGACAGGGGGCTACGATGAGCAGTTCTTC. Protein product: CASSTRTGGYDEQFF.

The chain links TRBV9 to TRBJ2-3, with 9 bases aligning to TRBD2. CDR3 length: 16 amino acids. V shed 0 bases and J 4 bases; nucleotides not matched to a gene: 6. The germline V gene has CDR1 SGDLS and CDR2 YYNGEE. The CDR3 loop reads CASSVGAGGPPDTQYF. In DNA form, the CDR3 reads TGTGCCAGCAGCGTAGGGGCGGGAGGGCCACCAGATACGCAGTATTTT. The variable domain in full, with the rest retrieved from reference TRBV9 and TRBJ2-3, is DSGVTQTPKHLITATGQRVTLRCSPRSGDLSVYWYQQSLDQGLQFLIQYYNGEERAKGNILERFSAQQFPDLHSELNLSSLELGDSALYFCASSVGAGGPPDTQYFGPGTRLTVL.

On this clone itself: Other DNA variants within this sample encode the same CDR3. The CDR3 bases are TGCGCCAGCAGCGTAGACAGTCTAAACACTGAAGCTTTCTTT. As protein: CASSVDSLNTEAFF. This chain joins TRBV5-1 and TRBJ1-1; a possible D gene is TRBD1 (5 bases). CDR1 and CDR2 (germline): SGHRS, YFSETQ. Trimming took 4 bases from V and 2 from J, leaving 12 bases between them. CDR3 length: 14 amino acids.

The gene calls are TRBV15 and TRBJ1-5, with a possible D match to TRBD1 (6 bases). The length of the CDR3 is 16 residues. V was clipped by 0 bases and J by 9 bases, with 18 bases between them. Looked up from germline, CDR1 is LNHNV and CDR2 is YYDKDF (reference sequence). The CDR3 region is CATSRDRGPGGRPQHF. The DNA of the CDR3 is TGTGCCACCAGCAGAGATCGGGGGCCGGGAGGGAGGCCCCAGCATTTT.

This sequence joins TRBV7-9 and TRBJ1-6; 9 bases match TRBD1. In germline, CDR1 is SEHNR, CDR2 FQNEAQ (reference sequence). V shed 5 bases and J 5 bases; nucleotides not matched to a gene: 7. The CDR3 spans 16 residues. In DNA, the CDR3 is TGTGCCAGCAGCGCCGGGACAGGGTTCGATAATTCACCCCTCCACTTT. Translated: CASSAGTGFDNSPLHF.

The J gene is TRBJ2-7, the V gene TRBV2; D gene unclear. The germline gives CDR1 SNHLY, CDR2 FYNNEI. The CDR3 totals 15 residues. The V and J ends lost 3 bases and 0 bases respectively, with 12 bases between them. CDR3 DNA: TGTGCCAGCAGTGATTTGGCTAGTAACTCCTACGAGCAGTACTTC. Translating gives CASSDLASNSYEQYF.

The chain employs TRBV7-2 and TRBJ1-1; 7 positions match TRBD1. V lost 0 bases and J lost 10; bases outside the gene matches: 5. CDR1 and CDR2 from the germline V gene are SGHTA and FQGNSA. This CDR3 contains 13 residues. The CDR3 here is CASSLARQGLAFF. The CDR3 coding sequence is TGTGCCAGCAGCTTAGCCAGACAGGGTTTAGCTTTCTTT.

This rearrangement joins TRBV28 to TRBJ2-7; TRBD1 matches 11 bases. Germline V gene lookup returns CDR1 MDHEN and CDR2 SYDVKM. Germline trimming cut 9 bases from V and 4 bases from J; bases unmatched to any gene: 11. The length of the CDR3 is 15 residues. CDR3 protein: CASSGQGALRYEQYF. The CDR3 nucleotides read TGTGCCAGTAGTGGACAGGGGGCCCTCCGGTACGAGCAGTACTTC.

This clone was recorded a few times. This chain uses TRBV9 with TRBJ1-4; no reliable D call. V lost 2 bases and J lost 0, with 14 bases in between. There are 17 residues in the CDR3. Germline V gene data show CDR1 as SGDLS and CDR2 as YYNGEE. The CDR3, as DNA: TGTGCCAGCAGCGTTGGATGGGAGAGTGCAACTAATGAAAAACTGTTTTTT. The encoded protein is CASSVGWESATNEKLFF.

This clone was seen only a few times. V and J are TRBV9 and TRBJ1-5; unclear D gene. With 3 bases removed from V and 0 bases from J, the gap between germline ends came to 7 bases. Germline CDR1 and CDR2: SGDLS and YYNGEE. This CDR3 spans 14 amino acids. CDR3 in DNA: TGTGCCAGCAGCGCATCATCTAGCAATCAGCCCCAGCATTTT. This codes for CASSASSSNQPQHF.